The rows below give T cell receptor beta chains drawn from one sample of a study of patients and donors after allogeneic stem cell transplantation. TCRdb used MiXCR to reprocess the RT-PCR reads, holding one entry per CDR3 protein. The sample contains approximately 98,000 distinct CDR3 sequences, 35% of which appear only once. Specimen: blood, either unsorted or a sorted T cell fraction (not recorded which). The source is a human donor who was either an allogeneic HSCT recipient or a stem cell or donor lymphocyte infusion donor (not recorded which). It is not recorded whose cells these are; they may come from a transplant donor. The CDR3 runs from the conserved cysteine through the conserved F or W. The D gene is left open where the match is weak. For some rows the clone size is stated as once, few or many, or as a class when expanded; others skip it.

>TRBD1|NA|TRBV12-3/TRBV12-4|TRBJ1-5
CASSTRTGGDQPQHF
TGTGCCAGCAGTACCAGGACAGGGGGGGATCAGCCCCAGCATTTT
>NA|NA|TRBV3-1|TRBJ1-5
CASSSGLAFNQPQHF
TGTGCCAGCAGCAGCGGGCTAGCCTTCAATCAGCCCCAGCATTTT
>NA|few|TRBV7-9|TRBJ2-7
CASIFPEYEQYF
TGTGCCAGTATCTTCCCGGAATACGAGCAGTACTTC
>TRBD1|NA|TRBV7-9|TRBJ1-4
CASSGRDRGTEKLFF
TGTGCCAGCAGCGGAAGGGACAGGGGAACCGAAAAACTGTTTTTT
>NA|NA|TRBV6-2/TRBV6-3|TRBJ1-5
CASSPPGGYIQPQHF
TGTGCCAGCAGCCCCCCGGGGGGTTACATTCAGCCCCAGCATTTT
>NA|few|TRBV20-1|TRBJ1-2
CSARDVRGNYGYTF
TGCAGTGCTAGAGATGTTAGGGGGAACTATGGCTACACCTTC
>TRBD1|once|TRBV6-2/TRBV6-3|TRBJ2-5
CASSRTGETQYF
TGTGCCAGCAGTAGGACAGGAGAGACCCAGTACTTC
>TRBD2|NA|TRBV3-1|TRBJ2-7
CASSQDFLIWGGYEQYF
TGTGCCAGCAGCCAAGATTTCCTTATTTGGGGGGGCTACGAGCAGTACTTC
>TRBD1|few|TRBV28|TRBJ1-2
CASSSRTGAKTF
TGTGCCAGCAGTTCCCGGACAGGGGCCAAAACCTTC
>TRBD1|few|TRBV7-8|TRBJ2-1
CASSHLGTGATNEQFF
TGTGCCAGCAGCCACCTCGGGACAGGGGCGACCAATGAGCAGTTCTTC